The clone carrying this T cell receptor beta chain was counted a few times. The antigen is undetermined. This record comes from a study of CD8 T cells in ankylosing spondylitis. Whole-study results and caveats: Roughly 8 highly homologous variants formed a TCR beta motif that appeared characteristic of ankylosing spondylitis blood. Clones linked to disease were reported to show significant enrichment in matched ankylosing spondylitis synovial fluid. Disease-linked clones had a CD8+ phenotype and relatively low frequency in peripheral blood. Certain motif variants had earlier been reported in reactive arthritis synovial fluid and blood.

For TCR beta, libraries came from quantitative 5'-RACE with molecular barcodes. In TCRdb, the 5' RACE reads were re-called with MiXCR into one record per CDR3 protein. The table shows around 130,000 distinct CDR3 sequences, with 15% to 20% occurring only once. The CDR3 sequence is 15 residues long. Looked up from germline, CDR1 is PRHDT and CDR2 is FYEKMQ (reference sequence). V shed 4 bases and J shed 8 bases, with 18 bases lying between them. The sample taken for sequencing was blood, either unsorted or a sorted T cell fraction (not recorded which). This chain connects TRBV13 to TRBJ2-1, with D perhaps assigned TRBD1 or TRBD2 (6 bases each). The clonotype was recovered from a male donor with ankylosing spondylitis. CDR3 nucleotides: TGTGCCAGCAGCTCCCGGGCTAGGGGGGATGATGAGCAGTTCTTC. Its protein is CASSSRARGDDEQFF.